The entry that follows covers one T cell receptor (beta chain) sequence. These data are taken from a study of T-cell reconstitution after alpha-beta-depleted transplantation in children. Unique molecular identifiers were used to barcode this TCRbeta library. Each CDR3 protein gets one entry after TCRdb re-called the PCR reads with MiXCR. The table has about 610,000 distinct CDR3 sequences, over 9.5% seen once. The source was PBMCs from the stem cell graft donor, collected from the stem cell graft. The origin of this receptor is a human donor who donated a stem cell graft to a child with acute myeloid leukemia.

The CDR3 loop reads CASNRREEYNEQFF. CDR3 DNA sequence: TGTGCCAGTAATCGGCGGGAGGAGTACAATGAGCAGTTCTTC. V and J are TRBV19 and TRBJ2-1; 8 bases map to TRBD2. V dropped 7 bases and J dropped 4; count of bases not matched to a gene: 6. There are 14 residues in the CDR3. In germline, CDR1 is LNHDA, CDR2 SQIVND (reference sequence).